The present TCR beta chain was sequenced within a study of naive and memory T cell subsets. Study-level results: Higher TCR numbers at tuberculin sites reflect T cell infiltration, per interpretation.

Amplification of ligated cDNA took four PCR rounds with SP2 and nested alpha and beta constant primers. Each CDR3 protein is one row after TCRdb ran MiXCR on the UMI-ligation and nested PCR reads. The sample includes approximately 21,000 distinct CDR3 sequences, roughly 6% of them seen just once. The treatment is: skin biopsy from PPD injection site in Mantoux-positive individual. The library had UMIs added by 3' ligation of an oligonucleotide to TCR cDNA. Biopsied sites were PPD injections in people with a positive Mantoux test. Reverse transcription used DNase-treated unsorted total RNA, aiming for roughly 1 to 1000 ng. As to this clonotype: Its antigen is currently unknown.

The CDR3 has 15 residues. V was trimmed by 4 bases and J by 4 bases, leaving 14 bases between them. The chain recombines TRBV12-3 or TRBV12-4 with TRBJ1-5; maybe TRBD1 (5 bases). This sequence was found in an adult in good health. The sequenced sample was skin, obtained from a tuberculin skin test site. CDR3 in DNA: TGTGCCAGCAGTTCAGGAGGGGATCAGAATCAGCCCCAGCATTTT. Amino acids: CASSSGGDQNQPQHF.